These 10 T cell receptor beta chains share one sample of origin, sequenced in a study of T cell repertoires in cytomegalovirus infection. One entry per CDR3 protein results from TCRdb running MiXCR on the reads. The sample gives about 230,000 distinct CDR3 sequences, 22% of which show up once; over 15% is in the top ten. The sequenced sample consisted of CD8+ T cells from PBMCs. The receptors originated from a human donor in good health (CMV status not recorded). Some clones in this sample may be carry-over from other donors' samples.

As DNA, the CDR3 is TGTGCCAGCAGCTGGGAGCTGTATGAAGCTTTCTTT. It translates to CASSWELYEAFF. The chain employs TRBV7-9 and TRBJ1-1; no clear D. Looked up from germline, CDR1 is SEHNR and CDR2 is FQNEAQ (reference sequence). The CDR3 is 12 amino acids. The ends were cut back, 4 bases at V and 7 bases at J, with 10 bases in the middle.

This clonotype showed up many times. V and J are TRBV7-6 and TRBJ1-5; no reliable D call. Germline CDR1 reads SGHVS; CDR2 reads FNYEAQ. Trimming removed 0 bases at V and 6 bases at J, with 9 bases between. The length of the CDR3 is 14 residues. The chain's CDR3 is CASSLAGSLQPQHF. In nucleotides, the CDR3 is TGTGCCAGCAGCTTAGCGGGCAGCCTTCAGCCCCAGCATTTT.

The V and J genes are TRBV6-5 and TRBJ2-7; no definite D call. V lost 0 bases to trimming and J lost 2 bases, with 5 bases between them. The CDR3 sequence is 13 residues long. Looked up from germline, CDR1 is MNHEY and CDR2 is SVGAGI. CDR3 protein: CASSYSQAYEQYF. For the CDR3, the DNA is TGTGCCAGCAGTTACTCCCAAGCCTACGAGCAGTACTTC.

This clonotype was seen a few times. V and J are TRBV28 and TRBJ1-6; a possible D gene is TRBD1 (6 bases). This CDR3 has 14 amino acids. Deletions cut 6 bases from V and 7 bases from J, with 13 bases between. The germline gives CDR1 MDHEN, CDR2 SYDVKM. The CDR3 sequence is CASSFRGANSPLHF. CDR3 coding DNA: TGTGCCAGCAGCTTCCGGGGGGCCAATTCACCCCTCCACTTT.

This clonotype was seen more than once but under ten times. The chain employs TRBV6-5 and TRBJ1-5; 10 positions match TRBD1. The V and J ends lost 6 bases and 2 bases, in that order; junction bases with no gene match: 7. This CDR3 spans 16 amino acids. Germline V lookup: CDR1 MNHEY, CDR2 SVGAGI. The CDR3 DNA follows: TGTGCCAGCAGACCGGACAGGGGGGATGGCAATCAGCCCCAGCATTTT. The encoded protein is CASRPDRGDGNQPQHF.

This clonotype was found a few times. This sequence joins TRBV29-1 and TRBJ2-3; TRBD2 matches at 8 bases. V gave up 5 bases and J gave up 3 bases; unmatched junction bases: 1. CDR1 and CDR2 from the germline V gene are SQVTM and ANQGSEA. This CDR3 has 12 amino acids. Written as DNA, the CDR3 is TGCAGCGTTAGCGGGGGAACAGATACGCAGTATTTT. Amino acids: CSVSGGTDTQYF.

This clonotype appeared many times. The chain links TRBV7-9 to TRBJ2-1; 10 bases are a match to TRBD2. This CDR3 comprises 18 residues. CDR1 is SEHNR, CDR2 FQNEAQ, per germline (reference sequence). V gave up 4 bases and J gave up 5 bases; unmatched junction bases: 14. CDR3 nucleotide sequence: TGTGCCAGCAGCTCCGCCGCCTCACTAAGCGGGGGGGACAATGAGCAGTTCTTC. It translates to CASSSAASLSGGDNEQFF.

The genes are TRBV12-3 or TRBV12-4 and TRBJ2-7, with D perhaps TRBD2 (6 bases). Trimming took 4 bases from V and 0 from J, leaving 10 bases between them. The CDR3 runs to 14 residues. The CDR3 nucleotides read TGTGCCAGCAGTTCAGCGGGCTTCTCCTACGAGCAGTACTTC. Residues: CASSSAGFSYEQYF.

This clonotype was detected only a few times. The V gene is TRBV28, the J gene TRBJ2-3; D is unclear. With 6 bases removed from V and 2 bases from J, the gap between germline ends came to 9 bases. Germline assignment: CDR1 MDHEN and CDR2 SYDVKM. The CDR3 contains 13 residues. The CDR3 spells CASREVATDTQYF. The CDR3 bases are TGTGCCAGCAGAGAGGTGGCCACAGATACGCAGTATTTT.

This clonotype was observed a handful of times. The chain links TRBV2 to TRBJ1-5, with 11 bases identical to TRBD1. The CDR3 covers 14 residues. Germline trimming cut 6 bases from V and 5 bases from J; bases unmatched to any gene: 3. Germline V gives CDR1 SNHLY, CDR2 FYNNEI. The CDR3 DNA sequence: TGTGCCAGCAGCGTGGGACAGGGGGATCAGCCCCAGCATTTT. Its translation: CASSVGQGDQPQHF.